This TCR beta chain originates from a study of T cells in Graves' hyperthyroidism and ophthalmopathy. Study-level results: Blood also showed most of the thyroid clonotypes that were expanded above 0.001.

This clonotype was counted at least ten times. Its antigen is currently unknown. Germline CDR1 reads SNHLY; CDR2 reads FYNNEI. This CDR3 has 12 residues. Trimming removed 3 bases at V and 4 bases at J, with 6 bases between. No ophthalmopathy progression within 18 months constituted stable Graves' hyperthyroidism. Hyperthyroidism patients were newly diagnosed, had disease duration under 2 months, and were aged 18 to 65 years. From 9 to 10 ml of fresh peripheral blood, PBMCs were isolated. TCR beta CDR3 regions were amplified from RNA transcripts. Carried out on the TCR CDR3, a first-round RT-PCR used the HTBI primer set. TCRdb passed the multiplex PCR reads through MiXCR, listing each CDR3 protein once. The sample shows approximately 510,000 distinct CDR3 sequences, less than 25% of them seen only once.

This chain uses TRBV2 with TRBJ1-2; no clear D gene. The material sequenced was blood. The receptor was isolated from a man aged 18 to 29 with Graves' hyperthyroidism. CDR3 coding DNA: TGTGCCAGCAGTGAGGAGCCCTATGGCTACACCTTC. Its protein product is CASSEEPYGYTF.